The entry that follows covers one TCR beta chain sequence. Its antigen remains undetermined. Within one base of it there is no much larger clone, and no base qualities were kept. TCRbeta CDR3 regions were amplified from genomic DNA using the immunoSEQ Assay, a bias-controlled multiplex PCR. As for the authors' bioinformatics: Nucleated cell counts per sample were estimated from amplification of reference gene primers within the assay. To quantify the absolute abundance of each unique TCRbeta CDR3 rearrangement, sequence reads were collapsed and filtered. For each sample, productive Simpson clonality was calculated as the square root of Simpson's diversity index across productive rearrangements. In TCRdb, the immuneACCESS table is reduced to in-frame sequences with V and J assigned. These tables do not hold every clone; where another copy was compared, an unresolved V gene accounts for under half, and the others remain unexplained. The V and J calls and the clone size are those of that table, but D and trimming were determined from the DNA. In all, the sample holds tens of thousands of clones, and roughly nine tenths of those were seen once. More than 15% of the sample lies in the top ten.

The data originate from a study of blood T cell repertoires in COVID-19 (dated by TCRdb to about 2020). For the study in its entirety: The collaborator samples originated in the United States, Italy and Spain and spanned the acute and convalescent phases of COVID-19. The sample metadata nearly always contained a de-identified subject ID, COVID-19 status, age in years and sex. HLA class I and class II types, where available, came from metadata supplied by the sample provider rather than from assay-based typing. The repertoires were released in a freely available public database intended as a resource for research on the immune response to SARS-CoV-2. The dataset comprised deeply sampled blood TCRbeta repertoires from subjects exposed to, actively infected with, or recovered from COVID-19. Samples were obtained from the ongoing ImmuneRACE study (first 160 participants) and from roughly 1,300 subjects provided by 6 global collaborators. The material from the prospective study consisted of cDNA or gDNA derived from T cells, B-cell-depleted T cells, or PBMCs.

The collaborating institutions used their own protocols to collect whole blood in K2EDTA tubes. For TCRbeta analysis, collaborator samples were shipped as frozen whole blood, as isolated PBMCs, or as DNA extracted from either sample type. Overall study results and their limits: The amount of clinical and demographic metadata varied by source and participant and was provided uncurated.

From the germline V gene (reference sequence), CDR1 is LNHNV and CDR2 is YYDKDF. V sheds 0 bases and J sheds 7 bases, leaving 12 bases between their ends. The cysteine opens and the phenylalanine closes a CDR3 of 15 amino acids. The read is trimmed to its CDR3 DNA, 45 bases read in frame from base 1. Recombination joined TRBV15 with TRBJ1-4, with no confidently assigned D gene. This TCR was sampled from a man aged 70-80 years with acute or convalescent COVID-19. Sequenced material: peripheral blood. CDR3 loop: CATSREKQQAEKLFF. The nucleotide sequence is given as TGTGCCACCAGCAGAGAGAAACAGCAGGCTGAAAAACTGTTTTTT.